The clone carrying this T cell receptor beta chain has just one count. This CDR3 is built from 18 residues. V lost 2 bases, J lost 0 bases, and 10 bases stayed unmatched. Per germline, CDR1 MDHEN and CDR2 SYDVKM. Assay used: immunoSEQ multiplex PCR; TCRdb lists only in-frame clones, some missing. Altogether about 74,000 clones are present, 84% being singletons, with the ten largest covering around 35%. These data belong to a study of blood T cell repertoires in COVID-19. Study as a whole: Material from acute and convalescent COVID-19 was sourced from the United States, Italy and Spain.

This clonotype was obtained from a man between 65 and 80 years old with acute or convalescent COVID-19. V is TRBV28 and J is TRBJ2-3; 8 positions match TRBD2. What was sequenced was peripheral blood. This CDR3 reads CASSLRPSGRMSTDTQYF. CDR3 DNA: TGTGCCAGCAGTTTAAGGCCTAGCGGGCGGATGAGCACAGATACGCAGTATTTT.